A selection of T cell receptor beta chains follows, all from one sample in a study of cytomegalovirus exposure and HLA in healthy donors. Repertoires were generated with immunoSEQ multiplex PCR, while TCRdb's copy carries only in-frame clones and drops some. Its table records 200,000 or so clones. The sequencing input was PBMCs. These TCRs come from a girl aged 2-10 years in good health and CMV-seropositive. Both conserved end residues are part of each CDR3. Fields, in order: CDR3 DNA, CDR3 protein, V gene, D gene, J gene. A D gene is named only where the DNA matches it firmly.

TGTGCCAGCAGCAGAACCGGGACTACTCTCTACGAGCAGTACTTC CASSRTGTTLYEQYF TRBV11-2 TRBD2 TRBJ2-7
TGCGCCAGCAGTCACCCCGCTTCGACTAGCGGGAGAAGCCACGAGCAGTACTTC CASSHPASTSGRSHEQYF TRBV23-1 TRBD2 TRBJ2-7
TGTGCCAGCAGCCGACAGAACAATGAGCAGTTCTTC CASSRQNNEQFF TRBV6-6 . TRBJ2-1
TGTGCCAGCAGCTTAGTAGGCGGCGGCGAGCAGTACTTC CASSLVGGGEQYF TRBV7-2 . TRBJ2-7
TGTGCCAGCAGCTTAACGGGGAACACCATATATTTT CASSLTGNTIYF TRBV5-4 . TRBJ1-3
TGTGCCAGCAGCTCTAGCGGGCACTCCTACAATGAGCAGTTCTTC CASSSSGHSYNEQFF TRBV7-9 TRBD2 TRBJ2-1
TGTGCCATCAGTGAGTCGGGGGCAGGGGGAGAGCAGTACTTC CAISESGAGGEQYF TRBV10-3 TRBD1 TRBJ2-7
TGCGCCAGCAGCTGGCTAGCGGAGACCGGGGAGCTGTTTTTT CASSWLAETGELFF TRBV10-1 TRBD2 TRBJ2-2
TGTGCCAGCAGCAAAGAGGCGGGGTTGGGGAACACTGAAGCTTTCTTT CASSKEAGLGNTEAFF TRBV21-1 . TRBJ1-1
TGTGCCAGCTCACCGGACAGGGAGGGAAAACTGTTTTTT CASSPDREGKLFF TRBV18 TRBD1 TRBJ1-4
TGCAGCGTTGTTCGGGGGAACACTGAAGCTTTCTTT CSVVRGNTEAFF TRBV29-1 . TRBJ1-1
TGTACCAGCAGTTTCGGGCAGCGGGAGTGGCCAGATACGCAGTATTTT CTSSFGQREWPDTQYF TRBV6-5 TRBD2 TRBJ2-3
TGTGCCAGTAGTCAGCCGGGACAGAAGATCTACGAGCAGTACTTC CASSQPGQKIYEQYF TRBV19 TRBD1 TRBJ2-7
TGCGCCAGCAGTCAATTGGGCCCCGGACAAGGAAATCAGCCCCAGCATTTT CASSQLGPGQGNQPQHF TRBV23-1 . TRBJ1-5
TGTGCCAGCAGTTACTGGGGGCGTGAGCAGTACTTC CASSYWGREQYF TRBV6-5 . TRBJ2-7
TGCGCCAGCAGCCAGGGGGGAAGGGCCGAGCAGTACTTC CASSQGGRAEQYF TRBV5-1 . TRBJ2-7
TGTGCCAGCAGCTATTCTACTAGCGAGACCTACGAGCAGTACTTC CASSYSTSETYEQYF TRBV7-2 TRBD2 TRBJ2-7
TGTGCCAGCATACAGAAGGTATGGACTGAAGCTTTCTTT CASIQKVWTEAFF TRBV6-1 . TRBJ1-1
TGTGCCAGCAGTTACTCGATGGCCTTATCAACAGATACGCAGTATTTT CASSYSMALSTDTQYF TRBV6-5 . TRBJ2-3
TGTGCCAGCAGGGGACTAGCGGCTAACAATGAGCAGTTCTTC CASRGLAANNEQFF TRBV27 TRBD2 TRBJ2-1
TGTGCCAGCAGCTTATGGGGACGCCCACCGGGAGACAATCAGCCCCAGCATTTT CASSLWGRPPGDNQPQHF TRBV7-2 . TRBJ1-5
TGTGCCAGCAGCATTACAGGGGGCGGCTTTGGAAACACCATATATTTT CASSITGGGFGNTIYF TRBV27 TRBD1 TRBJ1-3
TGCGCCAGCAGCTTTGGGCAGGCGAACACTGAAGCTTTCTTT CASSFGQANTEAFF TRBV5-1 . TRBJ1-1
TGTGCCAGCAGGGTCGGGAGGAGCTACGAGCAGTACTTC CASRVGRSYEQYF TRBV27 TRBD2 TRBJ2-7
TGTGCCAGCAGTGACGGGACAGGGGGCTCACCCCTCCACTTT CASSDGTGGSPLHF TRBV6-4 TRBD1 TRBJ1-6
TGCGCCAGCAGCCGAGCTGACAGTTCCTACGAGCAGTACTTC CASSRADSSYEQYF TRBV10-1 . TRBJ2-7
TGTGCCAGCGGCCACTACCCTAAAGAGACCCAGTACTTC CASGHYPKETQYF TRBV27 . TRBJ2-5
TGTGCCACCAGCAGAGATTTAGGACTAGCCACTAGCACAGATACGCAGTATTTT CATSRDLGLATSTDTQYF TRBV15 TRBD2 TRBJ2-3
TGTGCCAGCAGGTCGGGACTAGCGGGAGACTACGAGCAGTACTTC CASRSGLAGDYEQYF TRBV6-5 TRBD2 TRBJ2-7
TGTGCCAGCAGCACTAGCGGGACTACCTACGAGCAGTACTTC CASSTSGTTYEQYF TRBV28 TRBD2 TRBJ2-7
TGTGCCAGCAGTTCTTCCCCGACGGGACTTCTATCCTACGAGCAGTACTTC CASSSSPTGLLSYEQYF TRBV28 . TRBJ2-7
TGTGCCGGAGCTGGGAGGGGAGTAAGGGGCAATGAGCAGTTCTTC CAGAGRGVRGNEQFF TRBV2 TRBD2 TRBJ2-1
TGCGCCAGCCGAGGAACAGGGGGAGAGACCCAGTACTTC CASRGTGGETQYF TRBV5-1 TRBD1 TRBJ2-5
TGTGCCAGCCGTAGGGGCCCGGCGTCCAATGAGCAGTTCTTC CASRRGPASNEQFF TRBV28 . TRBJ2-1
TGTGCCAGCAGCCAAGATGGGGCGGGAAGCTCCTACAATGAGCAGTTCTTC CASSQDGAGSSYNEQFF TRBV4-2 . TRBJ2-1
TGTGCCACCAGCAGAGATTTAGCGGGAGAGACGCAGTATTTT CATSRDLAGETQYF TRBV15 TRBD2 TRBJ2-3
TGCGCCAGCAGCCTCGGGGAGATGAACACTGAAGCTTTCTTT CASSLGEMNTEAFF TRBV5-1 . TRBJ1-1
TGTGCCAGCAGCATCCAGACAGGTTTCACTGAAGCTTTCTTT CASSIQTGFTEAFF TRBV14 . TRBJ1-1
TGTGCCAGCAGCGTGGGACCCAGGGAGGGTAACGGCTACACCTTC CASSVGPREGNGYTF TRBV9 . TRBJ1-2
TGTGCCAGCAGTTACTCGGGGACAGGGGATTACGAGCAGTACTTC CASSYSGTGDYEQYF TRBV6-6 TRBD1 TRBJ2-7
TGCGCCAGCAGCTTGGAGGGACAGGGGCCTAAGATAGAGACCCAGTACTTC CASSLEGQGPKIETQYF TRBV5-1 TRBD1 TRBJ2-5
TGCGCCAGCAGCCAAGGTGAGGCTAGCGGGAGTAGAAAAAACATTCAGTACTTC CASSQGEASGSRKNIQYF TRBV4-1 TRBD2 TRBJ2-4
TGTGCCAGTAGCCCCTCTAGCCGCCTTTGGGAGCAGTACTTC CASSPSSRLWEQYF TRBV19 . TRBJ2-7
TGTGCCAGCAACCAGAGGAGGGCTGAAACAGATACGCAGTATTTT CASNQRRAETDTQYF TRBV28 . TRBJ2-3
TGTGCCAGCAGCCGGGACTCCAATGAGCAGTTCTTC CASSRDSNEQFF TRBV7-6 . TRBJ2-1
TGTGCCAGCAGGAGGTCGCCGGTTCAAGAGACCCAGTACTTC CASRRSPVQETQYF TRBV5-6 . TRBJ2-5
TGTGCCAGCAGCCTCAGCGGGAGTCCCACAGATACGCAGTATTTT CASSLSGSPTDTQYF TRBV25-1 TRBD2 TRBJ2-3
TGTGCCAGCTCACCACCGGGACAGGGGTTTATGAACACTGAAGCTTTCTTT CASSPPGQGFMNTEAFF TRBV18 TRBD1 TRBJ1-1
TGTGCCACCAGCACGGGGGGGAGCACCGGGGAGCTGTTTTTT CATSTGGSTGELFF TRBV15 TRBD2 TRBJ2-2
TGTGCCAGCAGCTCTCAGGGGGGCTACGAGCAGTACTTC CASSSQGGYEQYF TRBV7-9 . TRBJ2-7
TGTGCCAGCAGTACCGACATCTCAAACTATGGCTACACCTTC CASSTDISNYGYTF TRBV28 . TRBJ1-2
TGTGCCAGCAGTCAAGGACAGGGGGCCTATGGCTACACCTTC CASSQGQGAYGYTF TRBV28 TRBD1 TRBJ1-2
TGTGCCAGTAGTAATAGCGGGGCTGGGCCCGGGGAGCTGTTTTTT CASSNSGAGPGELFF TRBV19 TRBD2 TRBJ2-2
TGTGCCAGCAGCGGAATCCAAGGGACCCTCAGGGGTGGCTACACCTTC CASSGIQGTLRGGYTF TRBV9 . TRBJ1-2
TGTGCCAGCAGCGTACGGCTAGCGGGAAACAATGAGCAGTTCTTC CASSVRLAGNNEQFF TRBV9 TRBD2 TRBJ2-1
TGCGCCAGCAGCCTACAGGGGGCTGCTGGGGCCAACGTCCTGACTTTC CASSLQGAAGANVLTF TRBV4-1 TRBD1 TRBJ2-6